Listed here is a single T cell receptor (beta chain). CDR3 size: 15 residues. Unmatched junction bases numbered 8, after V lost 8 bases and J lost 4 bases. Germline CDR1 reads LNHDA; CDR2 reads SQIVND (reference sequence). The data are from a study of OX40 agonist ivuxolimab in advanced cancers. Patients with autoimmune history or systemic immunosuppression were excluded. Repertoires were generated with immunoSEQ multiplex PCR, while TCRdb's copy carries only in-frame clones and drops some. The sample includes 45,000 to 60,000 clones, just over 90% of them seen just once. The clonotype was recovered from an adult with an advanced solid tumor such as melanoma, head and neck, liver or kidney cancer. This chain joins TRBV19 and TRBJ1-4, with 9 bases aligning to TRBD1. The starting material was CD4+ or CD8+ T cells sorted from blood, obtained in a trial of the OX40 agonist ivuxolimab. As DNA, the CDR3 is TGTGCCAGTGCGGACAGGGGAGTAGTTAATGAAAAACTGTTTTTT. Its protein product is CASADRGVVNEKLFF.